A selection of T cell receptor beta chains follows, all from one sample in a study of response to subunit inactivated influenza vaccine. TCRdb re-analysed the RT-PCR reads in MiXCR, keeping a single row per CDR3 protein. The sample holds more than 700,000 distinct CDR3 sequences, approximately 22% seen once. This sample comprised PBMCs from blood, obtained 5 to 6 days after vaccination. The receptors derive from a man aged 45-65 years who received an inactivated influenza vaccine. The CDR3 runs from the conserved cysteine through the conserved F or W. The D gene is left open where the match is weak. The size field is filled for only some rows; it gives once, few, many or a size class.

>NA|14|NA|TRBV4-2|TRBJ1-5
CASSPNDSLRPQHF
TGTGCCAGCAGCCCAAACGACAGCCTCAGGCCCCAGCATTTT
>NA|15|few|TRBV5-1|TRBJ1-2
CASSPGSGRAYGYTF
TGCGCCAGCAGCCCCGGGAGCGGTCGCGCCTATGGCTACACCTTC
>NA|16|NA|TRBV7-9|TRBJ2-7
CASSTPGANPSYEQYF
TGTGCCAGCAGCACCCCCGGCGCCAACCCCTCCTACGAGCAGTACTTC
>TRBD2|14|few|TRBV30|TRBJ2-1
CAWSVLAAYNEQFF
TGTGCCTGGAGTGTTCTAGCGGCATACAATGAGCAGTTCTTC
>NA|15|NA|TRBV5-6|TRBJ2-7
CASSLVWGANYEQYF
TGTGCCAGCAGCTTGGTATGGGGGGCGAACTACGAGCAGTACTTC
>NA|15|NA|TRBV18|TRBJ2-7
CASSPSAGTVYEQYF
TGTGCCAGCTCACCATCGGCCGGGACGGTTTACGAGCAGTACTTC
>TRBD2|16|few|TRBV29-1|TRBJ2-7
CSAAGLAGVGSYEQYF
TGCAGCGCCGCGGGGCTAGCGGGAGTCGGGTCCTACGAGCAGTACTTC
>NA|16|few|TRBV28|TRBJ2-7
CASSNYPGGAVSEQYF
TGTGCCAGCAGTAACTACCCAGGGGGGGCAGTGAGCGAGCAGTACTTC
>NA|14|NA|TRBV2|TRBJ1-2
CASSEVRKGYGYTF
TGTGCCAGCAGTGAAGTGAGGAAAGGGTATGGCTACACCTTC
>TRBD2|15|NA|TRBV27|TRBJ2-7
CASSRGGIGAYEQYF
TGTGCCAGCAGTCGGGGGGGGATAGGAGCCTACGAGCAGTACTTC
>NA|14|NA|TRBV6-2/TRBV6-3|TRBJ2-1
CASSNYRAHNEQFF
TGTGCCAGCAGTAACTACCGGGCCCACAATGAGCAGTTCTTC
>NA|15|few|TRBV12-3/TRBV12-4|TRBJ2-3
CASSFSGHYTDTQYF
TGTGCCAGCAGTTTCTCAGGACACTACACAGATACGCAGTATTTT
>NA|14|many|TRBV5-1|TRBJ1-2
CASSLDAGNYGYTF
TGCGCCAGCAGCTTGGATGCAGGGAACTATGGCTACACCTTC
>NA|13|few|TRBV7-9|TRBJ1-1
CASSLTTGSEAFF
TGTGCCAGCAGCCTAACAACGGGGTCTGAAGCTTTCTTT
>NA|11|many|TRBV12-3/TRBV12-4|TRBJ1-1
CASRRYTEAFF
TGTGCCAGCAGACGTTACACTGAAGCTTTCTTT
>NA|14|few|TRBV28|TRBJ2-4
CASSGILAKNIQYF
TGTGCCAGCAGTGGAATCTTAGCCAAAAACATTCAGTACTTC
>NA|13|NA|TRBV20-1|TRBJ2-5
CSARQDIEETQYF
TGCAGTGCTAGGCAGGACATAGAAGAGACCCAGTACTTC
>NA|11|once|TRBV7-9|TRBJ2-1
CASSLGSGQFF
TGTGCCAGCAGCTTGGGGTCGGGGCAGTTCTTC